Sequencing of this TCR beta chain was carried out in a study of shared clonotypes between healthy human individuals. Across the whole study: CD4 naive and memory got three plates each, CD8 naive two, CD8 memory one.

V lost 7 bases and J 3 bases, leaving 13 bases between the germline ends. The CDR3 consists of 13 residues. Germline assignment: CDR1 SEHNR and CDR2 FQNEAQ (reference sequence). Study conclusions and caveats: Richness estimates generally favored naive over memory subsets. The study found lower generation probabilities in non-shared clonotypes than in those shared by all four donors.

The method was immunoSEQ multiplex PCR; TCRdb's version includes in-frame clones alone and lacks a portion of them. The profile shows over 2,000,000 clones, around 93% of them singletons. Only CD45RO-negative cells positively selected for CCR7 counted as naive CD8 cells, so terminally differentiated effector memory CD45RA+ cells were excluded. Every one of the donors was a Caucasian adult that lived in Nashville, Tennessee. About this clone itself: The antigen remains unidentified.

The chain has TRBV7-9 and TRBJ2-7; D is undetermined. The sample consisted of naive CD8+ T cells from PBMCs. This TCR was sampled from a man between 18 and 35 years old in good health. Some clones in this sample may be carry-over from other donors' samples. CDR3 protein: CASTPDKDYEQYF. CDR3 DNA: TGTGCCAGCACCCCAGACAAGGACTACGAGCAGTACTTC.